Listed below are T cell receptor beta chains from one sample, sequenced in a study of CXCR3-negative and CXCR3-positive naive CD8 T cells. One entry per CDR3 protein, without DNA, is what TCRdb gives after re-calling the 5' RACE reads. The sample table includes about 86,000 distinct CDR3 sequences. The specimen sequenced was naive CXCR3+ CD8+ T cells from blood. These receptors were obtained from a human donor in good health. Some clones in this sample may be carry-over from other donors' samples. CDR3s include the opening cysteine and the closing phenylalanine or tryptophan. Each record gives: CDR3 protein, V gene, J gene.

CASSGSSYEQYF	TRBV7-6	TRBJ2-7
CASQGRINEKLFF	TRBV6-2/TRBV6-3	TRBJ1-4
CASSQGTGLEETQYF	TRBV4-3	TRBJ2-5
CASSQYPAGNQPQHF	TRBV4-1	TRBJ1-5
CASRVGTESNQPQHF	TRBV5-5	TRBJ1-5
CASSYSTAGATDTQYF	TRBV6-5	TRBJ2-3
CASSYSSLGAHLTDTQYF	TRBV6-5	TRBJ2-3
CASVYVVFSYNEQFF	TRBV7-3	TRBJ2-1
CASSFRADTQYF	TRBV28	TRBJ2-3
CASSVRLQSSYNEQFF	TRBV7-9	TRBJ2-1
CASSPGGQRTDTQYF	TRBV5-1	TRBJ2-3
CASRLRTEEPQHF	TRBV28	TRBJ1-5
CASSRSNTEAFF	TRBV7-9	TRBJ1-1
CASSDGTAFNEQFF	TRBV5-1	TRBJ2-1
CASSAVGGTGVLAGELFF	TRBV9	TRBJ2-2
CSVGGTGNTIYF	TRBV29-1	TRBJ1-3
CASTPRQGAPGNEQFF	TRBV28	TRBJ2-1
CATSRRLAGYNEQFF	TRBV15	TRBJ2-1
CASSYGTGPTQAFF	TRBV6-5	TRBJ1-1
CASSYWGLAGRNEETQYF	TRBV6-6	TRBJ2-5
CAGAYPAKTNTGELFF	TRBV2	TRBJ2-2
CASRETGSTEAFF	TRBV27	TRBJ1-1
CASSFMGEPNQPQHF	TRBV28	TRBJ1-5
CASSREHLSNQPQHF	TRBV19	TRBJ1-5
CASSRLSSVPTDTQYF	TRBV7-2	TRBJ2-3
CASSWGLAGVRETQYF	TRBV7-2	TRBJ2-5
CASSAPGGTDTQYF	TRBV9	TRBJ2-3
CASQWTEGLRPDTQYF	TRBV7-9	TRBJ2-3
CASSVDPSETYEQYF	TRBV9	TRBJ2-7
CSASHGSYGYTF	TRBV20-1	TRBJ1-2
CASSPDRGLTYEQYF	TRBV28	TRBJ2-7
CARGAGNTIYF	TRBV12-3/TRBV12-4	TRBJ1-3
CASSSELAGGQLEQFF	TRBV7-6	TRBJ2-1
CSARGGGNEQFF	TRBV29-1	TRBJ2-1
CASSPGGNWATYEQYF	TRBV5-5	TRBJ2-7
CASSKAPDRGPTEAFF	TRBV21-1	TRBJ1-1
CASRIGPNQPQHF	TRBV6-2/TRBV6-3	TRBJ1-5